This TCR beta chain was documented in a study of glioma-infiltrating T cells after dendritic cell vaccination. Trimming removed 2 bases from V and 5 bases from J; junction bases left unmatched: 6. Germline CDR1 and CDR2: MNHEY and SVGAGI. This CDR3 has 15 residues. Sample time point: after dendritic cell vaccination, including at tumor progression/relapse. Generated by immunoSEQ multiplex PCR, the TCRdb table keeps only in-frame clones and is missing some. The repertoire has about 50,000 clones, approximately 91% of them found once; the top ten carry 5.3%. V is TRBV6-5 and J is TRBJ2-1; TRBD2 matches 7 bases. The sample was blood, taken after dendritic cell vaccination. The origin of this receptor is a human donor with glioblastoma. The CDR3 nucleotides are TGTGCCAGCAGTTACGGGCGGGAGTCCCACAATGAGCAGTTCTTC. Amino acid sequence: CASSYGRESHNEQFF.